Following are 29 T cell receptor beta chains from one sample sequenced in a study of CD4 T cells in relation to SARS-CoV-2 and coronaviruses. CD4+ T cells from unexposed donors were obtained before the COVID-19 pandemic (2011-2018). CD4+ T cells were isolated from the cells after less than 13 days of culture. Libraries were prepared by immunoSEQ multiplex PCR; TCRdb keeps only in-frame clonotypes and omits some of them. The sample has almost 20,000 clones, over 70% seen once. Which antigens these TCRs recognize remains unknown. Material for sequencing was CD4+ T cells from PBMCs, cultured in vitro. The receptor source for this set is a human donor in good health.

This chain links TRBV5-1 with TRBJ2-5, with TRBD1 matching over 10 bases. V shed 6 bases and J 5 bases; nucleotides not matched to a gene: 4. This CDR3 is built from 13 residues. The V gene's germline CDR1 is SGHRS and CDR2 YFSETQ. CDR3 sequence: CASNGQGGETQYF. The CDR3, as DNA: TGCGCCAGCAACGGACAGGGGGGGGAGACCCAGTACTTC.

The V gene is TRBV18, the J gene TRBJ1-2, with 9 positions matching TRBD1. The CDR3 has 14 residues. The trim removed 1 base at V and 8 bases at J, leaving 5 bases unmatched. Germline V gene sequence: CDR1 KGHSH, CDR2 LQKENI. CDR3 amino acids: CASSPRDRVGGYTF. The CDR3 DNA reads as TGTGCCAGCTCACCACGGGACAGGGTGGGCGGCTACACCTTC.

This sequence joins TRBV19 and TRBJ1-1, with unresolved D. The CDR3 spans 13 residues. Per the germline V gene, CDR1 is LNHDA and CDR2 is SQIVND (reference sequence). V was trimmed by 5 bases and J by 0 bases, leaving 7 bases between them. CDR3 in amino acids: CASSSTVNTEAFF. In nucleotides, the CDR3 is TGTGCCAGTAGTTCAACAGTGAACACTGAAGCTTTCTTT.

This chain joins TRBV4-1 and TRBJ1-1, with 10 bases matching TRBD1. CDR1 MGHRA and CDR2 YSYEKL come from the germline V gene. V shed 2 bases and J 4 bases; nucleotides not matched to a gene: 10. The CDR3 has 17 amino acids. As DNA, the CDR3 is TGCGCCAGCAGCCAACCTTTTGGGACAGGGGATTTCACTGAAGCTTTCTTT. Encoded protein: CASSQPFGTGDFTEAFF.

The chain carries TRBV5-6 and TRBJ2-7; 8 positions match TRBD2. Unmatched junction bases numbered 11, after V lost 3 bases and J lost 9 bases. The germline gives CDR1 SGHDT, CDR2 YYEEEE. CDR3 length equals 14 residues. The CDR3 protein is CASSSITLAEAQYF. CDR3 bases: TGTGCCAGCAGCTCAATTACACTAGCGGAAGCGCAGTACTTC.

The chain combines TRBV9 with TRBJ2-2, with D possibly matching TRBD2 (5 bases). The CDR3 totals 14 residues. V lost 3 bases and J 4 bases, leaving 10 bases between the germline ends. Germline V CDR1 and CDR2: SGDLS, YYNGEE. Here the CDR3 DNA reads TGTGCCAGCAGCGACCAGCGGAGCACCGGGGAGCTGTTTTTT. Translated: CASSDQRSTGELFF. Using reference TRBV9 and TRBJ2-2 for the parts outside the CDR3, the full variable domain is DSGVTQTPKHLITATGQRVTLRCSPRSGDLSVYWYQQSLDQGLQFLIQYYNGEERAKGNILERFSAQQFPDLHSELNLSSLELGDSALYFCASSDQRSTGELFFGEGSRLTVL.

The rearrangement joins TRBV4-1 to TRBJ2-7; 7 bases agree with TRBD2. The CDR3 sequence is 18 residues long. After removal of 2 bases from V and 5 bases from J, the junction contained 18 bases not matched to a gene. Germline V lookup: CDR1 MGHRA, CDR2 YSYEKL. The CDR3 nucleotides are TGCGCCAGCAGCCAACAGGGTAGCGGGCCTACTCAAGTCCACGAGCAGTACTTC. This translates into CASSQQGSGPTQVHEQYF.

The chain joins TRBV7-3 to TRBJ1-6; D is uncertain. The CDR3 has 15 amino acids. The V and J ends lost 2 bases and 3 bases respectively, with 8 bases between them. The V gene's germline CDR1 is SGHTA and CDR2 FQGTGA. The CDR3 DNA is TGTGCCAGCAGCTTAGATGTGGGCTATAATTCACCCCTCCACTTT. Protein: CASSLDVGYNSPLHF. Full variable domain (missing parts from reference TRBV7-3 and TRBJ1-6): GAGVSQTPSNKVTEKGKYVELRCDPISGHTALYWYRQSLGQGPEFLIYFQGTGAADDSGLPNDRFFAVRPEGSVSTLKIQRTERGDSAVYLCASSLDVGYNSPLHFGNGTRLTVT.

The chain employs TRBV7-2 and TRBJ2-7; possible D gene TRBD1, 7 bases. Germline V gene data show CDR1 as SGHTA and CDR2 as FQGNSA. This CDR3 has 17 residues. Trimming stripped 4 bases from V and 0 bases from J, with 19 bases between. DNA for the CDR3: TGTGCCAGCAGCTCTAGCCCGGGGGCAGGGGGCTCCTACGAGCAGTACTTC. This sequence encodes CASSSSPGAGGSYEQYF.

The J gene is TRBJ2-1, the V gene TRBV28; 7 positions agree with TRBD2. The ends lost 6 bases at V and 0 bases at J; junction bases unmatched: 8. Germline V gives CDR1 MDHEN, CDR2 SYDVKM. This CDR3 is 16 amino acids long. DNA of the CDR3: TGTGCCAGCAGGCCCCCTAGCGGCAACTCCTACAATGAGCAGTTCTTC. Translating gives CASRPPSGNSYNEQFF.

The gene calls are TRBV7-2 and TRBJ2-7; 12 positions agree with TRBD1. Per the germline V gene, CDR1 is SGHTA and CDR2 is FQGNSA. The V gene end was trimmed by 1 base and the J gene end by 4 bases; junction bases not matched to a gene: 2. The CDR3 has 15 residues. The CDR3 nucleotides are TGTGCCAGCAGCTTAGAGGGACAGGGGGCTTACGAGCAGTACTTC. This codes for CASSLEGQGAYEQYF.

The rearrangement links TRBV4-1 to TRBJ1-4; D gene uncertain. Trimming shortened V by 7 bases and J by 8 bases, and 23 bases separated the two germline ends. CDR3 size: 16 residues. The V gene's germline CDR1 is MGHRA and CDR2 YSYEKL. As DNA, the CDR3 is TGCGCCAGCACCCGAGCCGACGGGCGAGGGAACGAAAAACTGTTTTTT. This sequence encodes CASTRADGRGNEKLFF.

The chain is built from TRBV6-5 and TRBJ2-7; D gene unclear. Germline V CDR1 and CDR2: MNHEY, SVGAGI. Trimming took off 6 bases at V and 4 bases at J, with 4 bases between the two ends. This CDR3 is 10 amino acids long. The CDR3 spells CASRLYEQYF. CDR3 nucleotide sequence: TGTGCCAGCAGGCTTTACGAGCAGTACTTC.

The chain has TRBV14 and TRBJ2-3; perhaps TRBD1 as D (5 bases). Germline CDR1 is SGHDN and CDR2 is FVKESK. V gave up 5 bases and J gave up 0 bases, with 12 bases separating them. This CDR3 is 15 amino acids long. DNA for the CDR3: TGTGCCAGCAGCTCCGGTGACAGTAGCACAGATACGCAGTATTTT. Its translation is CASSSGDSSTDTQYF.

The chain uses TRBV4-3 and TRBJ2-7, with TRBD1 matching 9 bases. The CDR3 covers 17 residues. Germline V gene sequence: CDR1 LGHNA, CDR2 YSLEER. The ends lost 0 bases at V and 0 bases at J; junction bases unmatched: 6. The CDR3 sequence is CASSQDQGQGISYEQYF. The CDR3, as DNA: TGCGCCAGCAGCCAAGATCAGGGACAGGGCATCTCCTACGAGCAGTACTTC.

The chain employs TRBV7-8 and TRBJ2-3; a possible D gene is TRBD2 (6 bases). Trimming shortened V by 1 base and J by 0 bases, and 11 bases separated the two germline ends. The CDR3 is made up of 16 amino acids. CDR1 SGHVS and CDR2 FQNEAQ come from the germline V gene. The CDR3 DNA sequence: TGTGCCAGCAGCTTAGGGGCTAGCGTAAGCACAGATACGCAGTATTTT. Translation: CASSLGASVSTDTQYF.

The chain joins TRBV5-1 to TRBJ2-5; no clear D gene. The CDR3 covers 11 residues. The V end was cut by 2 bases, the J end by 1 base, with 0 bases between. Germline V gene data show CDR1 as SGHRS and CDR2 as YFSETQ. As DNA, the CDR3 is TGCGCCAGCAGCTTCCAAGAGACCCAGTACTTC. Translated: CASSFQETQYF.

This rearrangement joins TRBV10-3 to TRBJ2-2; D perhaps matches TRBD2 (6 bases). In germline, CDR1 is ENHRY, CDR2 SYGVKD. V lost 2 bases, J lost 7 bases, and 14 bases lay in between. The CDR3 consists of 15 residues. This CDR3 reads CAISEPRGRNGELFF. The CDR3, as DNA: TGTGCCATCAGTGAGCCGCGGGGTCGCAACGGGGAGCTGTTTTTT.

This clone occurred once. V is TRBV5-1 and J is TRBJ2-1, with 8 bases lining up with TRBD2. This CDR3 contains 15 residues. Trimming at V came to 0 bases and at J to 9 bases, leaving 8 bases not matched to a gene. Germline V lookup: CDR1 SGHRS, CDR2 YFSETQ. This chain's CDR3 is CASSLALAGRGEQFF. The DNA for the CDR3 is TGCGCCAGCAGCTTGGCCTTAGCGGGAAGGGGTGAGCAGTTCTTC.

This chain's CDR3 is CASSVGENQPQHF. DNA of the CDR3: TGTGCCAGCAGTGTCGGGGAGAATCAGCCCCAGCATTTT. V usage is TRBV2 and J usage is TRBJ1-5; D remains ambiguous. V dropped 4 bases and J dropped 4 bases, with 8 bases sitting between them. There are 13 residues in the CDR3. Germline values: CDR1 SNHLY, CDR2 FYNNEI.

For the CDR3, the DNA is TGTGCCAGCAGCGCCGGACAGGACAATCAGCCCCAGCATTTT. Translated: CASSAGQDNQPQHF. V gene TRBV11-2 combines with J gene TRBJ1-5, with 7 bases identical to TRBD1. The CDR3 length is 14 residues. Germline V CDR1 and CDR2: SGHAT, FQNNGV. V lost 5 bases to trimming and J lost 3 bases; unmatched junction nucleotides: 4.

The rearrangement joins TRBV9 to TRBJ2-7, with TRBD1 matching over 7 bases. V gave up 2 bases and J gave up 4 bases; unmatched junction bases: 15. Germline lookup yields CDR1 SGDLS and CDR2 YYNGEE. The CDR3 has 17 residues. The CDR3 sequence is CASSVGEKGAGAYEQYF. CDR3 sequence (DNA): TGTGCCAGCAGCGTTGGAGAAAAGGGGGCAGGGGCGTACGAGCAGTACTTC. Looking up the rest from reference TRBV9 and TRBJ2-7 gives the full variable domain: DSGVTQTPKHLITATGQRVTLRCSPRSGDLSVYWYQQSLDQGLQFLIQYYNGEERAKGNILERFSAQQFPDLHSELNLSSLELGDSALYFCASSVGEKGAGAYEQYFGPGTRLTVT.

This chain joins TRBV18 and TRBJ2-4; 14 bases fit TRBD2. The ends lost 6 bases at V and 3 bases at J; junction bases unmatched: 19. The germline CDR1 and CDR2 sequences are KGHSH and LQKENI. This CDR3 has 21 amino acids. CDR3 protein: CASSLNPLGLAGGRSKNIQYF. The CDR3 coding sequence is TGTGCCAGCTCTCTCAACCCTCTCGGACTAGCGGGAGGAAGGAGCAAAAACATTCAGTACTTC.

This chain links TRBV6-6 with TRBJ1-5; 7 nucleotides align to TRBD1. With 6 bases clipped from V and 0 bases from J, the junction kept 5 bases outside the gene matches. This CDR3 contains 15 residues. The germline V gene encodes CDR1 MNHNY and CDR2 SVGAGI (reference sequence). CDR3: CASSSTGVSNQPQHF. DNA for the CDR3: TGTGCCAGCAGCTCTACAGGGGTTAGCAATCAGCCCCAGCATTTT.

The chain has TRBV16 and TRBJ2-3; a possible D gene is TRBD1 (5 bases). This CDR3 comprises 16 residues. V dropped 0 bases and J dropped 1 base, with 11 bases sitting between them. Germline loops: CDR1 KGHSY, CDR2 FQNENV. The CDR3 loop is CASSQSGPGRTDTQYF. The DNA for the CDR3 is TGTGCCAGCAGCCAATCCGGGCCAGGGCGCACAGATACGCAGTATTTT.

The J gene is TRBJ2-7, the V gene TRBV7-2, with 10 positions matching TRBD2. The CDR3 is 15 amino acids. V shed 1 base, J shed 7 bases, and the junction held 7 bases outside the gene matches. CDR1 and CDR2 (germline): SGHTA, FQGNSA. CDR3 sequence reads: CASSLVASGGDEQYF. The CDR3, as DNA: TGTGCCAGCAGCTTAGTCGCTAGCGGGGGTGATGAGCAGTACTTC.

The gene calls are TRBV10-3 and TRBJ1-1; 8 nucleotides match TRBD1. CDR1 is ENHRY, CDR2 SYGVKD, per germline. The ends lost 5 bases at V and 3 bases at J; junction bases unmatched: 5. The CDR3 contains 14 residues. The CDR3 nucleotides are TGTGCCATCAGTAAAACAGGGGGAGACACTGAAGCTTTCTTT. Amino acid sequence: CAISKTGGDTEAFF.

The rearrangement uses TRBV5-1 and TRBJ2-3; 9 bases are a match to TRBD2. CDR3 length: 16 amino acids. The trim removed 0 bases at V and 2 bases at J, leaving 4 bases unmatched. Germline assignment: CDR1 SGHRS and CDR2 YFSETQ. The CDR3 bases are TGCGCCAGCAGCTTGGGGAGCGGGGGGAACACAGATACGCAGTATTTT. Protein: CASSLGSGGNTDTQYF.

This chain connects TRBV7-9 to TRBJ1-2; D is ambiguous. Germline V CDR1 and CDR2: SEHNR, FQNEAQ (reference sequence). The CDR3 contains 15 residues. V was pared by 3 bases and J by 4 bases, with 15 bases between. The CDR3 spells CASSFQLSYSYGYTF. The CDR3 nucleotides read TGTGCCAGCAGCTTTCAGCTCTCCTATTCCTATGGCTACACCTTC.